This TCR beta chain stems from a study of response to subunit inactivated influenza vaccine. Study results and caveats: A suggestion made by the authors is that each seasonal influenza vaccination recruits few new T cells.

Comments on this clonotype: Its antigen is unknown.

TCRdb analysed the RT-PCR reads with MiXCR anew, one entry per CDR3 protein. The sample includes hundreds of thousands of distinct CDR3 sequences, 12% of them seen just once. The sequence was obtained from a man in his fifties who received an inactivated influenza vaccine. The starting material was non-naive T cells sorted from PBMCs, obtained 14 to 15 days before vaccination.

CDR3 DNA: TGTGCCAGCAGGAGGTCTAGCAGGTACCAAGAGACCCAGTACTTC. This translates into CASRRSSRYQETQYF. This chain links TRBV7-2 with TRBJ2-5; possible D gene TRBD2, 5 bases. CDR3 length: 15 residues. CDR1 and CDR2 (germline): SGHTA, FQGNSA. Trimming left V 6 bases short and J 0 bases short, with 14 bases between. The whole variable domain, filled in from reference TRBV7-2 and TRBJ2-5, reads GAGVSQSPSNKVTEKGKDVELRCDPISGHTALYWYRQSLGQGLEFLIYFQGNSAPDKSGLPSDRFSAERTGGSVSTLTIQRTQQEDSAVYLCASRRSSRYQETQYFGPGTRLLVL.